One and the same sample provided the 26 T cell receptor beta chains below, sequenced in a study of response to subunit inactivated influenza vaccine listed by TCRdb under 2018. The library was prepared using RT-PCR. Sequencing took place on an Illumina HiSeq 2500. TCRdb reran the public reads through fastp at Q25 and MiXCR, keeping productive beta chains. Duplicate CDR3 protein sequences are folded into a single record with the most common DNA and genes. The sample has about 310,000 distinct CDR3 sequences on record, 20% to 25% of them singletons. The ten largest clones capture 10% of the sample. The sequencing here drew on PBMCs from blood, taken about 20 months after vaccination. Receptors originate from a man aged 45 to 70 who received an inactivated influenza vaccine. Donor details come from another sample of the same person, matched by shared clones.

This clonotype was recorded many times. The CDR3 DNA sequence: TGTGCCAGCAGTGAGGGACTAGCCAACTACGAGCAGTACTTC. The encoded protein is CASSEGLANYEQYF. This sequence joins TRBV27 and TRBJ2-7, with TRBD2 matching over 9 bases. The CDR3 runs 14 residues. Trimming cost V 5 bases and J 3 bases; bases outside gene matches: 5. Per germline, CDR1 MNHEY and CDR2 SMNVEV (reference sequence).

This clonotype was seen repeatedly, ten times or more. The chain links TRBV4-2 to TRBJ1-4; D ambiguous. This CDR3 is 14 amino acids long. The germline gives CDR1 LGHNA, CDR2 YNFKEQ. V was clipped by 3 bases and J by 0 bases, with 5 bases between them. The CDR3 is CASSQGTTNEKLFF. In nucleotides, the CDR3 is TGTGCCAGCAGCCAGGGGACAACTAATGAAAAACTGTTTTTT.

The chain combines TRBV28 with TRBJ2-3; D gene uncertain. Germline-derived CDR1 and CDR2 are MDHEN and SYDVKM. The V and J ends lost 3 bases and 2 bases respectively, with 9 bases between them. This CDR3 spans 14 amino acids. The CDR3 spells CASSFRWTTDTQYF. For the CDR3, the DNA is TGTGCCAGCAGTTTTCGGTGGACCACAGATACGCAGTATTTT.

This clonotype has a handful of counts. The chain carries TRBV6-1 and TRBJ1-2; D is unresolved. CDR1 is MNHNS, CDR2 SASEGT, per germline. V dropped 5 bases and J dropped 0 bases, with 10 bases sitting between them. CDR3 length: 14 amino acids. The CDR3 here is CASSTGLANYGYTF. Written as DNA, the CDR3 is TGTGCCAGCAGTACCGGACTGGCTAACTATGGCTACACCTTC.

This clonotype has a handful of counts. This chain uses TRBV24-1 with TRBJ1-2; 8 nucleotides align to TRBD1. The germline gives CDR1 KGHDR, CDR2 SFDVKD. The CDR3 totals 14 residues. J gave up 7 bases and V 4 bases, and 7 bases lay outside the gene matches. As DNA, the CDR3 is TGTGCCACCAGTGAGGCCGACAGGGGACTTGGCTACACCTTC. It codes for CATSEADRGLGYTF.

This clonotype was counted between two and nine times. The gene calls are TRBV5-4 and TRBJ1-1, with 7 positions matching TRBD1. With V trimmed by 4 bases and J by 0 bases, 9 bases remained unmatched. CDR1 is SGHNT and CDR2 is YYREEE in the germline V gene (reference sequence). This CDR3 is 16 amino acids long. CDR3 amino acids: CASSPDVGQMNTEAFF. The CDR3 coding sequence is TGTGCCAGCAGCCCCGACGTGGGACAGATGAACACTGAAGCTTTCTTT.

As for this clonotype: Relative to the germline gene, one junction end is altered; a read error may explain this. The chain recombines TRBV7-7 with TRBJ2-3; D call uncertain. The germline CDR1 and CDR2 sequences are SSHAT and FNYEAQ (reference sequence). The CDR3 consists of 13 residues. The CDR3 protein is CASSLFSTDTQYF. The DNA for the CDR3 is TGTGCTAGCAGCTTATTTAGCACAGATACGCAGTATTTT.

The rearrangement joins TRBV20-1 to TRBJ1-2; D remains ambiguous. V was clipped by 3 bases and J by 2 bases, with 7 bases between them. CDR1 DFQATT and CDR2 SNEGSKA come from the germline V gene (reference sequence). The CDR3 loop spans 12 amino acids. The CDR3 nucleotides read TGCAGTGCTAGCGGGCAGAACTATGGCTACACCTTC. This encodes CSASGQNYGYTF.

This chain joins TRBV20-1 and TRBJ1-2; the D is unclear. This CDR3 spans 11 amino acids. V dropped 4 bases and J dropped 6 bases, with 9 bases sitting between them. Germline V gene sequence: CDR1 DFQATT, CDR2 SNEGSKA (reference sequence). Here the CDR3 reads CSATTTDGYTF. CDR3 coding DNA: TGCAGTGCTACCACGACCGATGGCTACACCTTC.

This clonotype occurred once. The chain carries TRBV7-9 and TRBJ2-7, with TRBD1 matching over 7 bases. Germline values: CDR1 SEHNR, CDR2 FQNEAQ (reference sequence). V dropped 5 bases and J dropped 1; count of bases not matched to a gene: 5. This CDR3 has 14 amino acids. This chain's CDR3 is CASSPRDRSYEQYF. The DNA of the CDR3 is TGTGCCAGCAGCCCCCGGGACAGATCCTACGAGCAGTACTTC.

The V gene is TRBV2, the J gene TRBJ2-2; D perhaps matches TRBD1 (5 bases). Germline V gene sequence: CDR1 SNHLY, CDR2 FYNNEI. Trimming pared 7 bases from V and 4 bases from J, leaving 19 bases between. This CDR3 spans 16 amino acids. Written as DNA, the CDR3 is TGTGCCAGCAAGAATGTTCCAGACAGTAGCACCGGGGAGCTGTTTTTT. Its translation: CASKNVPDSSTGELFF. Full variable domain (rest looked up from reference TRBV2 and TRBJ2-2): EPEVTQTPSHQVTQMGQEVILRCVPISNHLYFYWYRQILGQKVEFLVSFYNNEISEKSEIFDDQFSVERPDGSNFTLKIRSTKLEDSAMYFCASKNVPDSSTGELFFGEGSRLTVL.

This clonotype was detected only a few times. CDR3 sequence (DNA): TGCAGCGTTGGCCGTTCCGGGACAGCCCTTGAAGCTTTCTTT. Amino acid sequence: CSVGRSGTALEAFF. The V and J genes are TRBV29-1 and TRBJ1-1, with 7 bases lining up with TRBD1. CDR1 and CDR2 (germline): SQVTM, ANQGSEA. The CDR3 contains 14 residues. V shed 4 bases and J 7 bases; nucleotides not matched to a gene: 12.

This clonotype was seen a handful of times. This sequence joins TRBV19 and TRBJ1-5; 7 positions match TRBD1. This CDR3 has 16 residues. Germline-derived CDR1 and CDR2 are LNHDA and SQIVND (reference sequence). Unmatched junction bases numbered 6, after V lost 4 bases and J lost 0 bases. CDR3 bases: TGTGCCAGTAGTACCCTGACAGGGTATAGCAATCAGCCCCAGCATTTT. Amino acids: CASSTLTGYSNQPQHF.

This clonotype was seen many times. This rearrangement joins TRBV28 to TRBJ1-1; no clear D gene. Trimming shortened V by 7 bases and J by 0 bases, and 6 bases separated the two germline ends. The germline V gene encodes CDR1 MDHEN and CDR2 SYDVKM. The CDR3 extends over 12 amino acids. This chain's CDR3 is CASNKLNTEAFF. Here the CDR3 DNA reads TGTGCCAGCAACAAGTTGAACACTGAAGCTTTCTTT.

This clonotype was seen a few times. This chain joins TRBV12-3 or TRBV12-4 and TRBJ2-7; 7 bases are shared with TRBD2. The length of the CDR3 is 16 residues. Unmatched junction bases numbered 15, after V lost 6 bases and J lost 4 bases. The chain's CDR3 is CASSLGDWRGWYEQYF. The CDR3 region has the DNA TGTGCCAGCAGCCTTGGGGACTGGCGGGGGTGGTACGAGCAGTACTTC.

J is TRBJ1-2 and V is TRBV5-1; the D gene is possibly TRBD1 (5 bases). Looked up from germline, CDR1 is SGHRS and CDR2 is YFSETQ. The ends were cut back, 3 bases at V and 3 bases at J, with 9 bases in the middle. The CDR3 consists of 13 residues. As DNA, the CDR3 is TGCGCCAGCAGCTCGGACAACGACTATGGCTACACCTTC. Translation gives CASSSDNDYGYTF.

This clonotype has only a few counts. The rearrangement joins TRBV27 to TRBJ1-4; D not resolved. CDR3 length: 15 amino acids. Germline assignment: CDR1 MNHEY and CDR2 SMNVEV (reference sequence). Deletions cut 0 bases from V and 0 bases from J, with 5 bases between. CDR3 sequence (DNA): TGTGCCAGCAGTTTATCCCTAGCAACTAATGAAAAACTGTTTTTT. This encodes CASSLSLATNEKLFF.

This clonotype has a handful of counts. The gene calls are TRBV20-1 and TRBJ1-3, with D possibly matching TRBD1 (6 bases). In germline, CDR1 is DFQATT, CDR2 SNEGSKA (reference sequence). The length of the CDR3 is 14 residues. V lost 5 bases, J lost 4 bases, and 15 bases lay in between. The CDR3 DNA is TGCAGTGCTGGCCGGGACAACGAAGGAAACACCATATATTTT. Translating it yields CSAGRDNEGNTIYF.

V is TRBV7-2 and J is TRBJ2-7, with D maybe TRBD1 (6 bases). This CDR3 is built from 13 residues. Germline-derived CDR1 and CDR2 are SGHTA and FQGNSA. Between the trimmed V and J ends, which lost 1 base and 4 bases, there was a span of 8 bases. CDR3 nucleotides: TGTGCCAGCAGCTTAGGGACAGAGTACGAGCAGTACTTC. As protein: CASSLGTEYEQYF.

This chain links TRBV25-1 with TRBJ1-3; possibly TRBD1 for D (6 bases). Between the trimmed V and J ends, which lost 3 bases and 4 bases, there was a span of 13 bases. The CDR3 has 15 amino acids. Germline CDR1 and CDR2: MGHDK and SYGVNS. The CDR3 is CASSETGTRGNTIYF. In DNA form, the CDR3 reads TGTGCCAGCAGTGAGACCGGGACAAGGGGAAACACCATATATTTT.

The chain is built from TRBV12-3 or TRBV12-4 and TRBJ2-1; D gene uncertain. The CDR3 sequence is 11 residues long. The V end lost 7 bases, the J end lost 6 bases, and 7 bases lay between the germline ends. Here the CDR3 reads CASTLGNEQFF. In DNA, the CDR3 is TGTGCCAGCACTCTTGGCAATGAGCAGTTCTTC.

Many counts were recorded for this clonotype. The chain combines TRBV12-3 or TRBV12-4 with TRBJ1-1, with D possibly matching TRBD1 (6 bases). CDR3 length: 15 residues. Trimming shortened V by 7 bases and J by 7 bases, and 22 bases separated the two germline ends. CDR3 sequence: CASTETGQPRSEAFF. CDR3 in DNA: TGTGCCAGCACCGAGACCGGACAGCCCAGGAGTGAAGCTTTCTTT.

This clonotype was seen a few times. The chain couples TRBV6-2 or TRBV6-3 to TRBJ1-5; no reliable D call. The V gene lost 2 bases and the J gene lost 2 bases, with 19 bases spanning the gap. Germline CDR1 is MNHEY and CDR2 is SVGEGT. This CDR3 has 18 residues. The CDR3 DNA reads TGTGCCAGCAGTTACGAGAGATTGAGGGATTGGGGCAATCAGCCCCAGCATTTT. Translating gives CASSYERLRDWGNQPQHF.

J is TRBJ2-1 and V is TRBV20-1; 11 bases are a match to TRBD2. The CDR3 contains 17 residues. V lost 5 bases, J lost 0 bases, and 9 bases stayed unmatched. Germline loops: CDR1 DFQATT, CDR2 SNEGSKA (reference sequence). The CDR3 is CSAFLAGGPSSYNEQFF. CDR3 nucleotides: TGCAGTGCTTTCTTAGCGGGAGGGCCCAGCTCCTACAATGAGCAGTTCTTC.

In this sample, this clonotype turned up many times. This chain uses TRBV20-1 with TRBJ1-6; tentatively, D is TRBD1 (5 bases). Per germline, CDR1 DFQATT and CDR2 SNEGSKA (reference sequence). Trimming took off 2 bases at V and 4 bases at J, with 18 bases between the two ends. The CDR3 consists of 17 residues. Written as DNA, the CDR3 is TGCAGTGCTAGAAGAGGCCCTCGGGACGGTTATAATTCACCCCTCCACTTT. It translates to CSARRGPRDGYNSPLHF.

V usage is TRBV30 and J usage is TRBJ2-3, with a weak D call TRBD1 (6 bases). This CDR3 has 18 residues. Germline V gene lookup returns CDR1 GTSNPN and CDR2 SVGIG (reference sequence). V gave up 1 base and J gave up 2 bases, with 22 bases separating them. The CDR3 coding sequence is TGTGCCTGGAGTGAGGCCCTGGGCAGGGGATATTACACAGATACGCAGTATTTT. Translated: CAWSEALGRGYYTDTQYF.